The sequence of this T cell receptor delta chain was determined in a study of Vγ9Vδ2 T cells in congenital toxoplasmosis (dated by TCRdb to the early 2020s). Background for the entire study: The diagnosis of congenital toxoplasmosis relied on IgG, IgM and IgA serology, Western blot and an in-house interferon-gamma release assay. TCR sequencing covered about five infected and under 13 uninfected infants at 2 months, plus 3 infected and 4 uninfected infants at 1 year. Infant repertoires were sequenced at 2 months after birth and at 1 year of age. In this study, researchers looked at the gamma and delta chain CDR3 repertoires of sorted blood gammadelta T cells, comparing infants congenitally infected with T. gondii against uninfected infants.

cDNA was generated in one tube by template-switch reverse transcription with TRGC- and TRDC-specific primers, using SuperScript II. The TRGC primer was designed so that it binds both the TRGC1 and the TRGC2 constant genes. Amplification of TRG and TRD was done with the KAPA Real-Time Library Amplification Kit, and AMPure XP beads were used for purification between steps. Illumina sequencing adapters were added by index PCR using the Nextera XT Index Kit. An Illumina MiSeq running the V2 300 kit was used to sequence the TRG and TRD amplicons, producing 150 bp paired-end reads. The authors' pipeline ran thus. Before further analysis, read quality was checked using FastQC version 0.11.8. Reads were mapped to GenBank TRG or TRD reference genes, and MiXCR version 3.0.3 was used to assemble CDR3 sequences. Default MiXCR settings were used, apart from assembling TRDD gene segments from 3 instead of 5 consecutive nucleotides. N additions, CDR3 length, J segment length and clonotype sharing between samples were computed with VDJtools version 1.2.1. Out-of-frame CDR3 sequences and those containing stop codons were excluded from analysis. Infant repertoires were assessed for overlap with previously published fetal, cord blood and adult blood Vgamma9Vdelta2 repertoires. TCRdb recomputed clones from the public reads with CATT; identical DNA rows were then combined. V and J calls and clone size were set by TCRdb, not the authors. Within this sample are approximately 830 delta-chain clones, with approximately 50% of them counted one time only. The ten largest clones represent roughly 30% of the sample.

The same treatment, consisting of spiramycin and/or pyrimethamine plus sulfadiazine plus folinic acid, was given to mothers of infected and uninfected infants alike. All infants, infected and uninfected, were born by term delivery after more than 37 weeks of gestation. About 1 mL of blood was processed into PBMCs by Lymphoprep gradient centrifugation, after which the PBMCs were cryopreserved in liquid nitrogen and shipped to Belgium. After thawing, the PBMCs were labeled with Zombie NIR viability dye and stained with antibodies against CD3, TCR gammadelta, Vgamma9 and Vdelta2. A FACSAria III was used to sort CD3+ TCRgammadelta+ T cells, reaching a mean purity of almost 99%. For each sample, RNA was extracted from about 10,000 sorted gammadelta T cells with the RNeasy Micro Kit. Each infant was born to a mother who had been enrolled with a primary T. gondii infection during pregnancy. Peripheral blood was collected from the infants at an outpatient microbiology and virology center in Pavia, Italy.

As encoded in the germline V gene, CDR1 is GEAIGNYY while CDR2 is EKD. V is pruned by 2 bases and J by 4 bases, leaving 5 bases of the junction without a gene match. Reading from cysteine to phenylalanine, the CDR3 counts 15 amino acids. The sequence is cut down to CDR3 DNA, 45 bases in frame from base 1. Results and caveats for the whole study, not just this receptor: Compared with uninfected infants, infected infants at 2 months appeared to have fewer N additions in their TRGV9 and TRDV2 CDR3s, and this was especially true for TRDV2-TRDJ1 sequences. The repertoire differences between infected and uninfected infants were less clear at 1 year of age than at 2 months. Among roughly 2-month-old infants, germline-encoded fetal-type TRDV2 CDR3 sequences seemed to show up more often in infected than in uninfected infants, which suggests an in utero expansion footprint. Two months was the earliest age with enough suitable sample material for TCR repertoire analysis, so newborn repertoires were not sequenced. Both infected and uninfected infants showed high prevalence of a public TRGV9 clonotype.

This clone is large (0.1 to 1%) in terms of sample share. The target of this receptor is not known. Per-base qualities were not stored, and no clone one base away is much larger. Sequencing was carried out using gamma-delta T cells from blood. This clonotype originated in a child under 10 years old born to a mother with Toxoplasma gondii infection during pregnancy, either congenitally infected or uninfected (not recorded which). The chain employs TRDV2 and TRDJ2, and 8 junction bases match TRDD3. The sequence in DNA is TGTGCCTGTGACATACTGGGGGGTACGACAGCACAACTCTTCTTT. Translation gives CACDILGGTTAQLFF.